The 18 T cell receptor beta chains given below trace back to one sample, sequenced in a study of regulatory T cells in long-lasting Graves disease. Researchers made TCR beta libraries by using iRepertoire HTBI primers and running Arm-PCR on CDR3 regions. TCRdb re-derived calls from the multiplex PCR reads in MiXCR, one entry per CDR3 protein. The repertoire holds over 350,000 distinct CDR3 sequences, with 14% as singletons. As for time point: newly diagnosed GD, antithyroid drugs for less than 3 months. PBMCs provided the RNA from which the TCR library was made. A further study also used this sample, focusing on T cells in Graves' hyperthyroidism and ophthalmopathy.

The sequencing here drew on peripheral blood mononuclear cells (PBMCs), taken at new diagnosis, from a patient treated with antithyroid drugs. These receptors all come from a woman aged 50 to 60 with Graves disease.

This clonotype has only a few counts. The V and J genes are TRBV28 and TRBJ2-2; weak D call: TRBD1 (6 bases). The V and J ends lost 1 base and 6 bases respectively, with 15 bases between them. Looked up from germline, CDR1 is MDHEN and CDR2 is SYDVKM. The CDR3 has 16 residues. CDR3 residues: CASSLLLGRGPGELFF. The CDR3 DNA sequence: TGTGCCAGCAGTTTATTACTCGGCAGGGGTCCCGGGGAGCTGTTTTTT.

This clonotype has a count of ten or more. The chain employs TRBV9 and TRBJ2-3, with D maybe TRBD2 (6 bases). In germline, CDR1 is SGDLS, CDR2 YYNGEE. This CDR3 region has 15 residues. The germline V and J ends were trimmed by 3 bases and 0 bases, with 11 bases remaining between them. The CDR3: CASSGSGSSTDTQYF. DNA of the CDR3: TGTGCCAGCAGCGGGAGCGGGTCTAGCACAGATACGCAGTATTTT. The full variable domain, its missing parts supplied by reference TRBV9 and TRBJ2-3, is DSGVTQTPKHLITATGQRVTLRCSPRSGDLSVYWYQQSLDQGLQFLIQYYNGEERAKGNILERFSAQQFPDLHSELNLSSLELGDSALYFCASSGSGSSTDTQYFGPGTRLTVL.

This clonotype was recorded many times. The chain carries TRBV6-5 and TRBJ1-5; D gene uncertain. The germline CDR1 and CDR2 sequences are MNHEY and SVGAGI. The CDR3 covers 14 residues. The V gene lost 4 bases and the J gene lost 4 bases, with 11 bases spanning the gap. For the CDR3, the DNA is TGTGCCAGCAGTTCCGGACTAAGGAATCAGCCCCAGCATTTT. Translation gives CASSSGLRNQPQHF.

The chain combines TRBV6-2 or TRBV6-3 with TRBJ2-1; D remains ambiguous. The CDR3 runs to 11 residues. V was clipped by 7 bases and J by 10 bases, with 11 bases between them. Germline assignment: CDR1 MNHEY and CDR2 SVGEGT. In nucleotides, the CDR3 is TGTGCCAGCACCCTCGGTCGCGAGCAGTTCTTC. Translating gives CASTLGREQFF.

Many counts were recorded for this clonotype. The chain uses TRBV20-1 and TRBJ2-3, with 8 bases aligning to TRBD2. V trimming: 5 bases; J trimming: 0 bases; junction bases outside the gene matches: 4. This CDR3 spans 14 amino acids. Per the germline V gene, CDR1 is DFQATT and CDR2 is SNEGSKA (reference sequence). In nucleotides, the CDR3 is TGCAGTGCTCCACTAGCGGCTAGCACAGATACGCAGTATTTT. Protein sequence: CSAPLAASTDTQYF.

Many counts were recorded for this clonotype. The genes are TRBV2 and TRBJ2-1, with D perhaps assigned TRBD1 or TRBD2 (5 bases each). The V gene lost 0 bases and the J gene lost 4 bases, with 16 bases spanning the gap. The CDR3 length is 17 residues. Looked up from germline, CDR1 is SNHLY and CDR2 is FYNNEI. The CDR3 nucleotides are TGTGCCAGCAGTGAAGCTAGACATACCGGGGCGTACAATGAGCAGTTCTTC. Translating gives CASSEARHTGAYNEQFF.

This clonotype was observed many times. The V and J genes are TRBV5-1 and TRBJ2-7; the match to TRBD2 covers 10 bases. Germline CDR1 and CDR2: SGHRS and YFSETQ. This CDR3 contains 15 residues. V gave up 1 base and J gave up 3 bases; unmatched junction bases: 4. The CDR3 DNA is TGCGCCAGCAGCTTGTTAGCGGGAGGAAACTACGAGCAGTACTTC. Protein product: CASSLLAGGNYEQYF.

This clonotype appeared a few times. The rearrangement joins TRBV6-1 to TRBJ2-3, with 9 positions matching TRBD2. The CDR3 is made up of 15 amino acids. The trim removed 5 bases at V and 5 bases at J, leaving 8 bases unmatched. Per the germline V gene, CDR1 is MNHNS and CDR2 is SASEGT. CDR3 region: CASSNIAGVGDTQYF. The CDR3 region has the DNA TGTGCCAGCAGTAACATAGCGGGAGTTGGAGATACGCAGTATTTT.

This clonotype showed up just a few times. The genes are TRBV14 and TRBJ2-3; D call uncertain. Germline CDR1 is SGHDN and CDR2 is FVKESK. The CDR3 covers 18 residues. Trimming cost V 1 base and J 1 base, with 18 bases left between them. The chain's CDR3 is CASSQGVSAQPGTDTQYF. The CDR3 nucleotides read TGTGCCAGCAGCCAAGGGGTATCGGCCCAACCGGGCACAGATACGCAGTATTTT.

This chain uses TRBV9 with TRBJ1-4; D call uncertain. Germline CDR1 SGDLS, CDR2 YYNGEE. The CDR3 consists of 14 residues. V was shortened by 4 bases and J by 8 bases, with 15 bases between the two germline ends. The CDR3 sequence: CASSPLKTDEKLFF. The CDR3 nucleotides read TGTGCCAGCAGCCCCCTCAAGACTGACGAAAAACTGTTTTTT. Full variable domain (outside the CDR3, taken from reference TRBV9 and TRBJ1-4): DSGVTQTPKHLITATGQRVTLRCSPRSGDLSVYWYQQSLDQGLQFLIQYYNGEERAKGNILERFSAQQFPDLHSELNLSSLELGDSALYFCASSPLKTDEKLFFGSGTQLSVL.

There are a few counts of this clonotype. This likely comes from a read error, as the CDR3 has no conserved phenylalanine or tryptophan at its end. The V call is TRBV2, the J call TRBJ2-1; TRBD2 matches at 12 bases. With the DNA end fitting TRBJ2-5 better, the J assignment may be wrong. CDR3 length: 17 residues. In germline, CDR1 is SNHLY, CDR2 FYNNEI. The CDR3 DNA follows: TGTGCCAGCAGCCGGGTGACTAGCGGGAGAGTTGAAGAGACCCAGTACCTC. Amino acid sequence: CASSRVTSGRVEETQYL.

The rearrangement uses TRBV9 and TRBJ2-2; 10 positions agree with TRBD1. Trimming removed 3 bases from V and 3 bases from J; junction bases left unmatched: 17. Germline CDR1 reads SGDLS; CDR2 reads YYNGEE. The CDR3 is made up of 20 amino acids. This CDR3 reads CASSGKRDRGKAGYTGELFF. CDR3 DNA sequence: TGTGCCAGCAGCGGGAAGAGGGACAGGGGAAAGGCGGGTTACACCGGGGAGCTGTTTTTT.

This clonotype was found a few times. The chain couples TRBV19 to TRBJ2-5; D is perhaps TRBD1 or TRBD2 (6 bases each). Germline V gene lookup returns CDR1 LNHDA and CDR2 SQIVND (reference sequence). Trimming took 5 bases from V and 5 from J, leaving 12 bases between them. This CDR3 has 13 residues. The CDR3 protein is CASSQGTGETQYF. For the CDR3, the DNA is TGTGCCAGTAGTCAGGGGACTGGCGAGACCCAGTACTTC. Supplemented by reference TRBV19 and TRBJ2-5, the full variable domain reads DGGITQSPKYLFRKEGQNVTLSCEQNLNHDAMYWYRQDPGQGLRLIYYSQIVNDFQKGDIAEGYSVSREKKESFPLTVTSAQKNPTAFYLCASSQGTGETQYFGPGTRLLVL.

The table lists this clonotype with many counts. This chain joins TRBV7-7 and TRBJ2-5; D is possibly TRBD2 (6 bases). Deletions cut 4 bases from V and 4 bases from J, with 13 bases between. Per germline, CDR1 SSHAT and CDR2 FNYEAQ (reference sequence). The CDR3 totals 14 residues. The CDR3 coding sequence is TGTGCCAGCAGCTCCGGGGCGCGGGGAGAGACCCAGTACTTC. Protein product: CASSSGARGETQYF.

The V and J genes are TRBV4-1 and TRBJ2-3; D gene uncertain. Germline CDR1 MGHRA, CDR2 YSYEKL. The CDR3 is 15 amino acids. The V gene lost 0 bases and the J gene lost 3 bases, with 10 bases spanning the gap. CDR3 nucleotides: TGCGCCAGCAGCCAAGACTACTTTGGGACAGATACGCAGTATTTT. Protein: CASSQDYFGTDTQYF.

This clonotype was found many times. J is TRBJ2-7 and V is TRBV28, with 8 bases fitting TRBD2. The germline V gene encodes CDR1 MDHEN and CDR2 SYDVKM. V was pared by 7 bases and J by 2 bases, with 19 bases of the junction left unmatched. CDR3 length equals 18 residues. The chain's CDR3 is CASTSQSRASGYPYEQYF. The CDR3 nucleotides are TGTGCCAGCACCTCTCAATCCCGGGCTAGCGGGTATCCCTACGAGCAGTACTTC.

This clonotype was recorded a few times. The J gene is TRBJ2-2, the V gene TRBV10-3; no firm D call. The CDR3 contains 11 residues. The germline V and J ends were trimmed by 11 bases and 3 bases, with 7 bases remaining between them. The germline V gene has CDR1 ENHRY and CDR2 SYGVKD. This chain's CDR3 is CAVTDTGELFF. The DNA of the CDR3 is TGTGCCGTCACTGACACCGGGGAGCTGTTTTTT.

This clonotype was seen a handful of times. DNA for the CDR3: TGTGCCAGCAGCCAAGATCCCGTGATAGCGGTCACAGATACGCAGTATTTT. Amino acids: CASSQDPVIAVTDTQYF. The chain couples TRBV28 to TRBJ2-3; possible D gene TRBD2, 6 bases. The CDR3 sequence is 17 residues long. The germline V and J ends were trimmed by 6 bases and 2 bases, with 21 bases remaining between them. Germline assignment: CDR1 MDHEN and CDR2 SYDVKM. The complete variable domain, with remaining parts taken from reference TRBV28 and TRBJ2-3, reads DVKVTQSSRYLVKRTGEKVFLECVQDMDHENMFWYRQDPGLGLRLIYFSYDVKMKEKGDIPEGYSVSREKKERFSLILESASTNQTSMYLCASSQDPVIAVTDTQYFGPGTRLTVL.